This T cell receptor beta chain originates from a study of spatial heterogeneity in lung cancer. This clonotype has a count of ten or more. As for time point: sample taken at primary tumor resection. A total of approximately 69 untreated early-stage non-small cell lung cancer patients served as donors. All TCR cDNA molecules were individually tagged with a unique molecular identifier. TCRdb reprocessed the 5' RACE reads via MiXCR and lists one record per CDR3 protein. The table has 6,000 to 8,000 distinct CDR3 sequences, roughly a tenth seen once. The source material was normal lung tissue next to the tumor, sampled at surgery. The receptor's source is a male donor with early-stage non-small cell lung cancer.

CDR3 coding DNA: TGTGCCAGCAACGGACACCCGAATTCACCCCTCCACTTT. Translating it yields CASNGHPNSPLHF. The chain is built from TRBV6-5 and TRBJ1-6, with a tentative D call TRBD1 (5 bases). Germline V gives CDR1 MNHEY, CDR2 SVGAGI. The CDR3 has 13 amino acids. Trimming took 7 bases from V and 7 from J, leaving 11 bases between them.